This entry features one T cell receptor (beta chain) sequence. This sample was included in a study of cytomegalovirus exposure and HLA in healthy donors. Across the whole study: Findings of an earlier analysis included roughly 110 million unique TCR beta sequences from 200 million or so T cells. In terms of ancestry, the Caucasian-associated cluster contained 75% to 90% of the approximately 400 genotyped donors.

A multiplex PCR was run with 60 Vbeta primers and 13 Jbeta primers. The assay was immunoSEQ multiplex PCR, and TCRdb's table has in-frame clones only and misses some. Among 100,000 to 150,000 clones listed, under 85% were seen once. Germline V CDR1 and CDR2: LNHDA, SQIVND (reference sequence). This CDR3 is 13 amino acids long. With 6 bases clipped from V and 6 bases from J, the junction kept 6 bases outside the gene matches. Sequences were obtained from PBMCs. The chain links TRBV19 to TRBJ2-7; TRBD1 aligns across 9 bases. The TCR originated in a woman aged 45-59 years in good health and CMV-seropositive. CDR3 sequence reads: CASSAGTGSEQYF. The CDR3, as DNA: TGTGCCAGTAGCGCAGGGACAGGGTCCGAGCAGTACTTC.